These 28 T cell receptor beta chains came from one sample sequenced in a study of glioma-infiltrating T cells. Using RNA template, CDR3s of TCR alpha and beta were amplified with iRepertoire arm-PCR. TCRdb ran MiXCR on the multiplex PCR reads and lists one entry per CDR3 protein. This sample carries approximately 120,000 distinct CDR3 sequences, about 23% of them seen once, and the ten largest clones take nearly 15%. Sequenced material: glioma tissue, nonneoplastic brain tissue, or PBMCs (not recorded which). These receptors all stem from a human donor with low-grade glioma or glioblastoma, undergoing nonglioma brain surgery, or in good health (not recorded which).

This clonotype was picked up many times. The J gene is TRBJ1-1, the V gene TRBV7-9; D may be TRBD1 (6 bases). The CDR3 is 16 amino acids. Trimming left V 5 bases short and J 5 bases short, with 21 bases between. CDR1 is SEHNR and CDR2 is FQNEAQ in the germline V gene (reference sequence). The CDR3, as DNA: TGTGCCAGCAGCCTCTCCAGGGGAGGGCGAAGGACTGAAGCTTTCTTT. It specifies CASSLSRGGRRTEAFF.

This clonotype occurred many times. The V and J genes are TRBV19 and TRBJ1-1; TRBD1 is a possible D gene (5 bases). Trimming shortened V by 5 bases and J by 4 bases, and 14 bases separated the two germline ends. This CDR3 comprises 14 residues. The germline V gene encodes CDR1 LNHDA and CDR2 SQIVND (reference sequence). This CDR3 reads CASSFARESTEAFF. Here the CDR3 DNA reads TGTGCCAGTAGTTTCGCCAGGGAAAGCACTGAAGCTTTCTTT.

The rearrangement uses TRBV2 and TRBJ2-1; 9 bases map to TRBD2. V shed 4 bases and J 8 bases; nucleotides not matched to a gene: 6. The CDR3 contains 14 residues. Looked up from germline, CDR1 is SNHLY and CDR2 is FYNNEI. CDR3 sequence (DNA): TGTGCCAGCAGTGTGTTAGCGGGAGACGATGAGCAGTTCTTC. Translated: CASSVLAGDDEQFF. The full variable domain, with the rest looked up from reference TRBV2 and TRBJ2-1, is EPEVTQTPSHQVTQMGQEVILRCVPISNHLYFYWYRQILGQKVEFLVSFYNNEISEKSEIFDDQFSVERPDGSNFTLKIRSTKLEDSAMYFCASSVLAGDDEQFFGPGTRLTVL.

The chain employs TRBV7-9 and TRBJ1-5; D is undetermined. V was cut by 5 bases and J by 6 bases, with 17 bases left in between. Germline V CDR1 and CDR2: SEHNR, FQNEAQ (reference sequence). The CDR3 spans 15 residues. The CDR3 coding sequence is TGTGCCAGCAGCCCCAAGGGCGGGGTTGGTCAGCCCCAGCATTTT. Amino acids: CASSPKGGVGQPQHF.

The sample holds a few counts of this clonotype. This chain uses TRBV30 with TRBJ1-4; D unresolved. From germline, CDR1 is GTSNPN and CDR2 SVGIG (reference sequence). The CDR3 has 14 amino acids. Between the trimmed V and J ends, which lost 2 bases and 6 bases, there was a span of 13 bases. CDR3 sequence (DNA): TGTGCCTGGAGTCGGCGAGTCGGGGATGAAAAACTGTTTTTT. This gives the protein CAWSRRVGDEKLFF. The variable domain in full, completed from reference TRBV30 and TRBJ1-4, reads SQTIHQWPATLVQPVGSPLSLECTVEGTSNPNLYWYRQAAGRGLQLLFYSVGIGQISSEVPQNLSASRPQDRQFILSSKKLLLSDSGFYLCAWSRRVGDEKLFFGSGTQLSVL.

This clonotype has ten or more counts. The V gene is TRBV6-2 or TRBV6-3, the J gene TRBJ1-6, with 7 nucleotides matching TRBD1. The CDR3 runs 16 residues. Per germline, CDR1 MNHEY and CDR2 SVGEGT. The ends lost 4 bases at V and 7 bases at J; junction bases unmatched: 10. In DNA form, the CDR3 reads TGTGCCAGCAGTTCATTGTCGGGACAGACGAATTCACCCCTCCACTTT. Translated, it gives CASSSLSGQTNSPLHF.

This clonotype was seen many times. The V and J genes are TRBV20-1 and TRBJ2-1, with 10 bases lining up with TRBD2. This CDR3 is built from 16 residues. V shed 3 bases and J 6 bases; nucleotides not matched to a gene: 11. Germline V CDR1 and CDR2: DFQATT, SNEGSKA (reference sequence). Here the CDR3 DNA reads TGCAGTGCTAGGGGTGCGGGGCTAGCGGGAGTCAATGAGCAGTTCTTC. This gives the protein CSARGAGLAGVNEQFF.

This clonotype was seen repeatedly, ten times or more. V and J are TRBV18 and TRBJ2-5, with TRBD2 matching 9 bases. Unmatched junction bases numbered 0, after V lost 1 base and J lost 3 bases. The CDR3 contains 14 residues. Germline V gene sequence: CDR1 KGHSH, CDR2 LQKENI. The chain's CDR3 is CASSPLAGEETQYF. CDR3 sequence (DNA): TGTGCCAGCTCACCACTAGCGGGAGAAGAGACCCAGTACTTC.

This clonotype was seen repeatedly, ten times or more. V usage is TRBV6-1 and J usage is TRBJ2-7, with D possibly being TRBD1 (6 bases). Trimming left V 6 bases short and J 1 base short, with 16 bases between. The CDR3 is made up of 15 amino acids. Germline V lookup: CDR1 MNHNS, CDR2 SASEGT. Here the CDR3 reads CASSNPDTGSYEQYF. CDR3 bases: TGTGCCAGCAGCAACCCTGATACAGGGTCCTACGAGCAGTACTTC.

The rearrangement links TRBV3-1 to TRBJ2-3, with 14 nucleotides matching TRBD2. The germline gives CDR1 LGHDT, CDR2 YNNKEL (reference sequence). Trimming took 4 bases from V and 3 from J; bases not matched to a gene: 6. The CDR3 covers 17 residues. The CDR3 coding sequence is TGTGCCAGCAGCCCGACTAGCGGGAGGGCCCGGACAGATACGCAGTATTTT. Translation gives CASSPTSGRARTDTQYF.

On this clonotype: With a much larger clone just one base away, this may be a read error. The chain employs TRBV6-6 and TRBJ2-5, with TRBD2 matching over 7 bases. Germline values: CDR1 MNHNY, CDR2 SVGAGI (reference sequence). This CDR3 is built from 16 residues. CDR3 bases: TGCGCCAGCAGTGATATACGGGGAGCGGGGCGAGAGACCCAGTACTTC. This sequence encodes CASSDIRGAGRETQYF.

Turning to this clonotype: Because it lacks the conserved phenylalanine or tryptophan at the end, this CDR3 is likely a read error. The chain uses TRBV20-1 and TRBJ2-3, with D possibly TRBD1 on 6 matching bases. V lost 4 bases and J lost 1, with 9 bases in between. This CDR3 spans 13 amino acids. In germline, CDR1 is DFQATT, CDR2 SNEGSKA (reference sequence). The DNA of the CDR3 is TGCAGTGCTAATAGACAGGGCACAGATACGCAGTATTCT. Encoded protein: CSANRQGTDTQYS.

J is TRBJ2-5 and V is TRBV5-5; D might be TRBD1 (5 bases). The V gene's germline CDR1 is SGHKS and CDR2 YYEKEE (reference sequence). V lost 2 bases and J 5 bases, leaving 7 bases between the germline ends. The CDR3 is 12 amino acids. The CDR3 DNA reads TGTGCCAGCAGCTTACAGGAGGAGACCCAGTACTTC. Amino acids: CASSLQEETQYF.

This clonotype was detected ten times or more. The gene calls are TRBV7-2 and TRBJ1-1; D not certain. The CDR3 has 13 residues. V lost 1 base to trimming and J lost 5 bases, with 8 bases between them. The V gene's germline CDR1 is SGHTA and CDR2 FQGNSA. The CDR3: CASSLGLGTEAFF. CDR3 sequence (DNA): TGTGCCAGCAGCTTAGGGCTGGGGACTGAAGCTTTCTTT.

About this clonotype itself: One junction end does not reproduce the germline sequence, and a read error may be involved. The V call is TRBV6-1, the J call TRBJ1-1; D gene uncertain. CDR1 is MNHNS, CDR2 SASEGT, per germline. The CDR3 covers 12 residues. CDR3 coding DNA: TGTGCCAGCAGTGAACAAATTGCGGGCGCTTTCTTC. This gives the protein CASSEQIAGAFF.

This clonotype was recorded many times. This chain links TRBV7-2 with TRBJ1-1; no clear D gene. Germline V lookup: CDR1 SGHTA, CDR2 FQGNSA. This CDR3 is 12 amino acids long. The V end lost 5 bases, the J end lost 5 bases, and 9 bases lay between the germline ends. CDR3 sequence reads: CASSQRYTEAFF. The CDR3 region has the DNA TGTGCCAGCAGCCAAAGGTATACTGAAGCTTTCTTT. The entire variable domain, with the rest obtained from reference TRBV7-2 and TRBJ1-1, is as follows: GAGVSQSPSNKVTEKGKDVELRCDPISGHTALYWYRQSLGQGLEFLIYFQGNSAPDKSGLPSDRFSAERTGGSVSTLTIQRTQQEDSAVYLCASSQRYTEAFFGQGTRLTVV.

The table lists this clonotype with many counts. The V call is TRBV6-1, the J call TRBJ1-5, with unresolved D. Per germline, CDR1 MNHNS and CDR2 SASEGT. The length of the CDR3 is 19 residues. Trimming stripped 1 base from V and 3 bases from J, with 22 bases between. The CDR3 DNA is TGTGCCAGCAGTGAAGTTACAGTTTTAACCCTTAGGTACAATCAGCCCCAGCATTTT. This codes for CASSEVTVLTLRYNQPQHF.

There are many counts of this clonotype. The J gene is TRBJ1-3, the V gene TRBV6-6; D is unclear. Germline V gene data show CDR1 as MNHNY and CDR2 as SVGAGI (reference sequence). Trimming took off 0 bases at V and 0 bases at J, with 9 bases between the two ends. This CDR3 is built from 16 residues. The CDR3 nucleotides are TGTGCCAGCAGTTACTCGAATGTCCTCTCTGGAAACACCATATATTTT. Its protein product is CASSYSNVLSGNTIYF.

This clonotype was counted a few times. This rearrangement joins TRBV28 to TRBJ2-3, with a tentative D call TRBD2 (5 bases). The V end lost 3 bases, the J end lost 5 bases, and 12 bases lay between the germline ends. CDR3 length: 14 amino acids. The germline V gene has CDR1 MDHEN and CDR2 SYDVKM. The CDR3 region is CASSFAVGEDTQYF. CDR3 in DNA: TGTGCCAGCAGTTTTGCAGTCGGGGAAGATACGCAGTATTTT.

This clonotype showed up many times. This chain joins TRBV28 and TRBJ2-7; weak D call: TRBD2 (6 bases). Trimming took off 5 bases at V and 4 bases at J, with 21 bases between the two ends. Germline values: CDR1 MDHEN, CDR2 SYDVKM. The length of the CDR3 is 16 residues. CDR3 protein: CASSPPLSGLMYEQYF. CDR3 bases: TGTGCCAGCAGTCCGCCTCTCTCGGGACTCATGTACGAGCAGTACTTC.

This clonotype has at least ten counts. The chain employs TRBV27 and TRBJ2-1; TRBD2 matches 7 bases. Germline loops: CDR1 MNHEY, CDR2 SMNVEV (reference sequence). This CDR3 comprises 14 residues. V was clipped by 2 bases and J by 5 bases; unmatched bases: 3. CDR3 loop: CASSLAGADNEQFF. Here the CDR3 DNA reads TGTGCCAGCAGTTTAGCGGGAGCCGACAATGAGCAGTTCTTC.

For this clonotype: A much larger clone lies a single base off, so this may be a read error. The rearrangement uses TRBV28 and TRBJ2-7; no clear D. Germline-derived CDR1 and CDR2 are MDHEN and SYDVKM. The CDR3 has 14 residues. The V and J ends lost 7 bases and 5 bases respectively, with 18 bases between them. CDR3 sequence: CASTPEWATNEQYF. The CDR3 coding sequence is TGTGCCAGCACTCCCGAGTGGGCTACCAACGAGCAGTACTTC. The complete variable domain, with remaining parts taken from reference TRBV28 and TRBJ2-7, reads DVKVTQSSRYLVKRTGEKVFLECVQDMDHENMFWYRQDPGLGLRLIYFSYDVKMKEKGDIPEGYSVSREKKERFSLILESASTNQTSMYLCASTPEWATNEQYFGPGTRLTVT.

On this clonotype: This could be a read error, since a much larger clone is one nucleotide away. This is likely a read error, given that the CDR3 carries no conserved phenylalanine or tryptophan at its end. V and J are TRBV11-2 and TRBJ2-3; D call uncertain. The germline V and J ends were trimmed by 0 bases and 7 bases, with 11 bases remaining between them. This CDR3 is built from 14 residues. Germline V lookup: CDR1 SGHAT, CDR2 FQNNGV. DNA for the CDR3: TGTGCCAGCAGCTTAGATCGGTCCATGAATACGCAGTATTCT. It is translated as CASSLDRSMNTQYS.

This clonotype was seen at least ten times. The chain recombines TRBV27 with TRBJ2-7, with D tentatively TRBD1 (5 bases). Germline values: CDR1 MNHEY, CDR2 SMNVEV (reference sequence). This CDR3 has 12 residues. The V end was cut by 5 bases, the J end by 5 bases, with 10 bases between. CDR3 region: CASSARGNEQYF. DNA of the CDR3: TGTGCCAGCAGTGCTAGGGGAAACGAGCAGTACTTC.

Notes on this clonotype: A much larger clone differs by one base, so this may be a read error. V usage is TRBV12-3 or TRBV12-4 and J usage is TRBJ2-3; D remains ambiguous. Trimming cost V 4 bases and J 0 bases, with 8 bases left between them. The CDR3 totals 14 residues. The CDR3 sequence: CASSSVHSTDTQYF. CDR3 nucleotide sequence: TGTGCCAGCAGTTCTGTCCATAGCACAGATACGCAGTATTTT.

The chain joins TRBV9 to TRBJ2-7; 12 positions match TRBD2. The CDR3 has 15 residues. Trimming at V came to 2 bases and at J to 3 bases, leaving 3 bases not matched to a gene. Germline assignment: CDR1 SGDLS and CDR2 YYNGEE. The CDR3: CASSVGTSGCYEQYF. CDR3 nucleotide sequence: TGTGCCAGCAGCGTGGGGACTAGCGGGTGCTACGAGCAGTACTTC.

For this clonotype: A much more abundant neighbour one base away suggests this may be a read error. The J gene is TRBJ1-1, the V gene TRBV7-9, with unresolved D. Germline-derived CDR1 and CDR2 are SEHNR and FQNEAQ (reference sequence). The CDR3 consists of 13 residues. DNA for the CDR3: TGTGCCAGCCGCTTATCAGAGGCCACTGAAGCTTTCTTT. Its protein is CASRLSEATEAFF.

This clonotype showed up many times. The chain joins TRBV18 to TRBJ2-3; D is perhaps TRBD1 (6 bases). V lost 3 bases, J lost 1 base, and 8 bases lay in between. This CDR3 spans 14 amino acids. The V gene's germline CDR1 is KGHSH and CDR2 LQKENI. CDR3 sequence reads: CASSPRQGTDTQYF. The CDR3, as DNA: TGTGCCAGCTCACCCCGACAGGGCACAGATACGCAGTATTTT.